This T cell receptor (beta chain) came from a study of shared clonotypes between healthy human individuals. V lost 2 bases and J 5 bases, leaving 19 bases between the germline ends. Germline assignment: CDR1 SGHNT and CDR2 YYREEE (reference sequence). This CDR3 contains 17 residues. Only in-frame clones appear in the TCRdb table, and some are missing; sequencing was by immunoSEQ multiplex PCR. The sample carries a few million clones, 92% recorded once. V usage is TRBV5-4 and J usage is TRBJ2-2; D is perhaps TRBD1 (6 bases). The sample was naive CD4+ T cells from PBMCs. Documented subset: CD45RA+ positively selected. This TCR was recovered from a man younger than 35 in good health. Some clones in this sample may be carry-over from other donors' samples. The CDR3 spells CASSFPFQGIGTGELFF. Written as DNA, the CDR3 is TGTGCCAGCAGCTTTCCTTTCCAGGGGATCGGGACCGGGGAGCTGTTTTTT.